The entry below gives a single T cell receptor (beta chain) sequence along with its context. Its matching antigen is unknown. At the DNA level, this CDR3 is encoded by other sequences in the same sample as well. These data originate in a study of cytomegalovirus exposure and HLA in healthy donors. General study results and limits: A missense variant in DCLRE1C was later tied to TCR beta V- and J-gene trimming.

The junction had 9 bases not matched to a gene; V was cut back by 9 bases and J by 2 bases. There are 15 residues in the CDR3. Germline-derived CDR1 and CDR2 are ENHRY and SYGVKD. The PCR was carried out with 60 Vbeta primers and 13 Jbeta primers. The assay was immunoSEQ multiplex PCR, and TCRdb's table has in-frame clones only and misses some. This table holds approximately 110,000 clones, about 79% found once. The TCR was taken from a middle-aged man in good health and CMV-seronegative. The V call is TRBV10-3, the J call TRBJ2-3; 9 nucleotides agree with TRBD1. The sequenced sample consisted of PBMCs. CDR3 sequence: CAIEARTGDTDTQYF. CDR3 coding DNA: TGTGCCATTGAAGCTAGGACAGGGGACACAGATACGCAGTATTTT.